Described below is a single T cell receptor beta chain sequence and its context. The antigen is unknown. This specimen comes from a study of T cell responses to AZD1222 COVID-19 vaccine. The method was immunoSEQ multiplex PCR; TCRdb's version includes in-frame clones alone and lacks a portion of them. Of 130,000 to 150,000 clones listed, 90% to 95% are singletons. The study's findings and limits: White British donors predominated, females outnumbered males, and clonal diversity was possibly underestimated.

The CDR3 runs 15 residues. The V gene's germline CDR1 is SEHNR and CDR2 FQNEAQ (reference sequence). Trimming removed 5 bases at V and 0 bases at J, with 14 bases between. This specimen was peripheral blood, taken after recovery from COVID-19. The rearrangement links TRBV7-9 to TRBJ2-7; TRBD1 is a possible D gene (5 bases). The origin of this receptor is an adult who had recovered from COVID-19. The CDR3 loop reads CASSQGARGSYEQYF. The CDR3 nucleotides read TGTGCCAGCAGCCAAGGGGCTAGGGGCTCCTACGAGCAGTACTTC. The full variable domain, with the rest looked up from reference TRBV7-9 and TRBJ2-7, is DTGVSQNPRHKITKRGQNVTFRCDPISEHNRLYWYRQTLGQGPEFLTYFQNEAQLEKSRLLSDRFSAERPKGSFSTLEIQRTEQGDSAMYLCASSQGARGSYEQYFGPGTRLTVT.